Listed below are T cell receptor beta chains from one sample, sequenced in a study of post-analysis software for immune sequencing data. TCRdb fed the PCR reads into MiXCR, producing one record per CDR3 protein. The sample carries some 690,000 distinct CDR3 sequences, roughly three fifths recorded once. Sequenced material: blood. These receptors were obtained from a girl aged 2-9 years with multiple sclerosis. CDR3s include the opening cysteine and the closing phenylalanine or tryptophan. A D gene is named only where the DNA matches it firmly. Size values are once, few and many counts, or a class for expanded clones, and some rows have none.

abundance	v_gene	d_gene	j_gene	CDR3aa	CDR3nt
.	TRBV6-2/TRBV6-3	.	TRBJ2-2	CASSPLLGVGAGELFF	TGTGCCAGCAGTCCTCTCCTTGGGGTAGGCGCCGGGGAGCTGTTTTTT
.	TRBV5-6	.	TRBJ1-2	CASSPQRGYGYTF	TGTGCCAGCAGCCCTCAAAGGGGCTATGGCTACACCTTC
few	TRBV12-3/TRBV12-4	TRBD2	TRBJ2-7	CASRREDPLNEQYF	TGTGCCAGCAGGCGGGAGGACCCCCTAAATGAGCAGTACTTC
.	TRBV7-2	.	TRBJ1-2	CASSSGVWHYTF	TGTGCCAGCAGTTCAGGGGTATGGCACTACACCTTC
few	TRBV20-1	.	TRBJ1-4	CSARVSPFNEKLFF	TGCAGTGCTAGAGTCAGCCCGTTTAATGAAAAACTGTTTTTT
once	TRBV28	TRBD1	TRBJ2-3	CASRSGTGGDTQYF	TGTGCCAGCAGATCCGGGACAGGGGGTGATACGCAGTATTTT
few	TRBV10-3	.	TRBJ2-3	CAISESTPDTQYF	TGTGCCATCAGTGAGTCGACCCCAGATACGCAGTATTTT
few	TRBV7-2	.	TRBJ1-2	CASSLVTRSTYTF	TGTGCCAGCAGCTTAGTGACACGGTCGACCTACACCTTC
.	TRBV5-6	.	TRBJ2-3	CASSLGPGPPGTDTQYF	TGTGCCAGCAGCCTTGGGCCAGGGCCTCCTGGCACAGATACGCAGTATTTT
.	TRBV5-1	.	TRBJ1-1	CASSLESPNTEAFF	TGCGCCAGCAGCTTGGAATCGCCTAACACTGAAGCTTTCTTT
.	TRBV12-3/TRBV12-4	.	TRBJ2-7	CASSSYRDRYEQYF	TGTGCCAGCAGTTCCTACCGGGACCGGTACGAGCAGTACTTC
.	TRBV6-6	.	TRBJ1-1	CASSYSKGWTEAFF	TGTGCCAGCAGTTACTCGAAGGGTTGGACTGAAGCTTTCTTT
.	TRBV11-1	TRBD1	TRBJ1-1	CASSRPDRGRIEAFF	TGTGCCAGCAGCCGCCCTGACAGGGGGCGGATTGAAGCTTTCTTT
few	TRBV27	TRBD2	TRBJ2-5	CASSWTSGKETQYF	TGTGCCAGCAGTTGGACTAGCGGGAAAGAGACCCAGTACTTC
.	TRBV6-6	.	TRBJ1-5	CASTLRGGQPQHF	TGTGCCAGCACCCTAAGGGGGGGTCAGCCCCAGCATTTT
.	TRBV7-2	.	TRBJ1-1	CASSFSGDQNTEAFF	TGTGCCAGCAGCTTCAGCGGGGATCAGAACACTGAAGCTTTCTTT
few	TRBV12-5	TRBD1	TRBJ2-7	CASGTSGTGFYEQYF	TGTGCTAGTGGGACATCCGGGACAGGGTTTTACGAGCAGTACTTC
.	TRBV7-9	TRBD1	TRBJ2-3	CASSRRTGAVEYTDTQYF	TGTGCCAGCAGCCGTCGGACAGGGGCCGTCGAATACACAGATACGCAGTATTTT
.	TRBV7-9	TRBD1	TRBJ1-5	CASSLEGAGNQPQHF	TGTGCCAGCAGCTTAGAGGGGGCTGGCAATCAGCCCCAGCATTTT
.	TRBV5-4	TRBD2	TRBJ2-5	CASSLDSSAGGRETQYF	TGCGCCAGCAGCTTGGACAGTTCAGCGGGGGGGCGAGAGACCCAGTACTTC
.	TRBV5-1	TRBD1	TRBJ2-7	CASSFGQGSTYEQYF	TGCGCCAGCAGCTTCGGACAGGGGTCCACCTACGAGCAGTACTTC
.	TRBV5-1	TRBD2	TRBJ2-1	CASSPGASGASSYNEQFF	TGCGCCAGCAGCCCCGGGGCTAGCGGGGCTAGCTCCTACAATGAGCAGTTCTTC
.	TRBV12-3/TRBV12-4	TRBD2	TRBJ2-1	CASSLGTGGHEQFF	TGTGCCAGCAGTTTGGGCACGGGAGGGCATGAGCAGTTCTTC
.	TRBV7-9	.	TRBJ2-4	CASSLGGIQAKNIQYF	TGTGCCAGCAGCTTAGGGGGGATTCAAGCCAAAAACATTCAGTACTTC
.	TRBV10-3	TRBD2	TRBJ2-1	CAISGFGGGEQFF	TGTGCCATCAGTGGCTTTGGCGGGGGTGAGCAGTTCTTC
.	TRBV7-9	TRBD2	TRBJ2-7	CASSFSPGLAGVSYEQYF	TGTGCCAGCAGCTTTAGCCCTGGACTAGCGGGAGTTTCCTACGAGCAGTACTTC
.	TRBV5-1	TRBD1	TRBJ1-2	CASSLLGRGPDGYTF	TGCGCCAGCAGCTTGTTGGGCAGGGGGCCGGATGGCTACACCTTC
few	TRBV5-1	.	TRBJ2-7	CASSFLPNDAYEQYF	TGCGCCAGCAGCTTTCTTCCAAACGACGCCTACGAGCAGTACTTC
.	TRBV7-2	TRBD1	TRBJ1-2	CASSQRTGGIPYGYTF	TGTGCCAGCAGCCAGCGGACAGGGGGGATCCCCTATGGCTACACCTTC